The 5 T cell receptor beta chains below were found in one sample sequenced in a study of blood T cell repertoires in COVID-19. Only in-frame clones appear in the TCRdb table, and some are missing; sequencing was by immunoSEQ multiplex PCR. The sample has over 120,000 clones; approximately 88% are singletons. Material: peripheral blood. Every receptor here comes from a woman between 50 and 59 years old with acute or convalescent COVID-19.

The rearrangement joins TRBV28 to TRBJ1-3; D gene unclear. Germline V lookup: CDR1 MDHEN, CDR2 SYDVKM. The CDR3 totals 14 residues. V was cut by 2 bases and J by 0 bases, with 5 bases left in between. In nucleotides, the CDR3 is TGTGCCAGCAGTTTAACAGCCTCTGGAAACACCATATATTTT. This sequence encodes CASSLTASGNTIYF.

J is TRBJ2-2 and V is TRBV29-1, with TRBD2 identical over 10 bases. CDR1 is SQVTM, CDR2 ANQGSEA, per germline. The CDR3 is 16 amino acids. J was trimmed by 6 bases and V by 6 bases; bases with no gene match: 13. The CDR3 DNA reads TGCAGCGTCCCCGGGTGGCTAGCGGGAGTGGCCGGGGAGCTGTTTTTT. Encoded protein: CSVPGWLAGVAGELFF.

The sample holds one count of this clone. The rearrangement joins TRBV7-3 to TRBJ2-5; D is perhaps TRBD2 (6 bases). The V gene's germline CDR1 is SGHTA and CDR2 FQGTGA. The CDR3 is 13 amino acids. Trimming removed 3 bases from V and 4 bases from J, with 9 bases in between. In DNA form, the CDR3 reads TGTGCCAGCAGCTTGGGGGGTGGAGAGACCCAGTACTTC. Translating gives CASSLGGGETQYF.

The V gene is TRBV28, the J gene TRBJ1-2; 9 bases fit TRBD1. The V gene's germline CDR1 is MDHEN and CDR2 SYDVKM. Unmatched junction bases numbered 16, after V lost 4 bases and J lost 1 base. CDR3 length: 19 amino acids. CDR3 nucleotide sequence: TGTGCCAGCAGTTATACTCCGGGACAGGGTTTAGGGGATAACTATGGCTACACCTTC. Protein: CASSYTPGQGLGDNYGYTF.

V gene TRBV19 combines with J gene TRBJ2-7; a weak D match, TRBD2 (6 bases). The CDR3 sequence is 15 residues long. Trimming removed 6 bases from V and 6 bases from J, with 21 bases in between. Per germline, CDR1 LNHDA and CDR2 SQIVND (reference sequence). The CDR3 DNA sequence: TGTGCCAGTAGGCCCTGGGCGGAGGGATCTCCCGAGCAGTACTTC. This translates into CASRPWAEGSPEQYF.